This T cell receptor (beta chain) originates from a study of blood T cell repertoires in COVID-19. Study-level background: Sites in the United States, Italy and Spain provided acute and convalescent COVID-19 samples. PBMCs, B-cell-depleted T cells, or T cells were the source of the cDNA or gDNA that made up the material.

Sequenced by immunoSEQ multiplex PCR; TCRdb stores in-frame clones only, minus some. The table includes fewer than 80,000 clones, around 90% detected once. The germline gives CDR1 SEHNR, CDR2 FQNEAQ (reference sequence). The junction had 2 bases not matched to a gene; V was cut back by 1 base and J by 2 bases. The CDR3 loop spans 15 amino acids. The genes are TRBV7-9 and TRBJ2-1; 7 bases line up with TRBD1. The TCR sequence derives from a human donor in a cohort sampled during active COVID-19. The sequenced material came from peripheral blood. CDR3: CASSLGTGPYNEQFF. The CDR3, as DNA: TGTGCCAGCAGCTTAGGGACAGGACCCTACAATGAGCAGTTCTTC. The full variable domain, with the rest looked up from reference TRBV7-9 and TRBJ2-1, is DTGVSQNPRHKITKRGQNVTFRCDPISEHNRLYWYRQTLGQGPEFLTYFQNEAQLEKSRLLSDRFSAERPKGSFSTLEIQRTEQGDSAMYLCASSLGTGPYNEQFFGPGTRLTVL.